The T cell receptor (beta chain) described here comes from a study of T-cell memory formation after mild COVID-19. This clonotype was found a few times. The antigen is undetermined. Study results and limitations: Largely, contracting CD4+ clones fell within CM and EM, and contracting CD8+ clones within EMRA. Pre-infection memory contained some responding clones, which suggested that cross-reactive memory had joined. The study found balanced CD4/CD8 in clones contracting day 15 to 85 and a CD4+ lean in later expanders.

TCR alpha and TCR beta cDNA libraries carrying sample barcodes and UMIs were produced by 5'RACE using constant-segment primers. TCRdb redid the calling of the 5' RACE reads with MiXCR, one entry per CDR3 protein. There are fewer than 250,000 distinct CDR3 sequences in the sample; about 27% occur only once, and approximately 10% lies in the top ten. This CDR3 is 13 amino acids long. Germline V CDR1 and CDR2: SGHRS, YFSETQ. The V end was cut by 0 bases, the J end by 6 bases, with 9 bases between. The rearrangement uses TRBV5-1 and TRBJ1-1, with D maybe TRBD1 (5 bases). Sequenced material: PBMCs or a T cell subset sorted from them (not recorded which). The source of this sequence is an adult woman who had mild COVID-19 (a few samples of this study predate the infection). Cell type and time point are not known. In nucleotides, the CDR3 is TGCGCCAGCAGCTTGGGACAGCTTTCTGAAGCTTTCTTT. Translated, it gives CASSLGQLSEAFF. Variable domain in full (rest from reference TRBV5-1 and TRBJ1-1): KAGVTQTPRYLIKTRGQQVTLSCSPISGHRSVSWYQQTPGQGLQFLFEYFSETQRNKGNFPGRFSGRQFSNSRSEMNVSTLELGDSALYLCASSLGQLSEAFFGQGTRLTVV.